This T cell receptor beta chain was identified during a study of cytomegalovirus exposure and HLA in healthy donors. In germline, CDR1 is SEHNR, CDR2 FQNEAQ (reference sequence). This CDR3 spans 14 amino acids. Points on this clone: The junction does not match germline at one end; this may be a read error.

The study ran its PCR with 60 Vbeta and 13 Jbeta primers. The method was immunoSEQ multiplex PCR; TCRdb's version includes in-frame clones alone and lacks a portion of them. The repertoire holds 150,000 to 200,000 clones, with more than 80% as singletons. Specimen: PBMCs. The rearrangement links TRBV7-9 to TRBJ1-6; D is perhaps TRBD1 (5 bases). The origin of this receptor is a woman between 45 and 65 years old in good health and CMV-seropositive. The CDR3 spells CSSSFDSLNSPLHF. The CDR3 DNA is TGTTCCAGCAGCTTTGACAGCCTTAATTCACCCCTCCACTTT.